Sequencing of this T cell receptor beta chain was carried out in a study of breast tumors, draining lymph nodes, adjacent tissues. Samples came from axillary lymph nodes draining the breast cancer. The V gene end was trimmed by 3 bases and the J gene end by 4 bases; junction bases not matched to a gene: 8. The CDR3 length is 16 residues. Germline CDR1 is DFQATT and CDR2 is SNEGSKA (reference sequence). A single record per CDR3 protein comes from TCRdb applying MiXCR to the multiplex PCR reads. This table holds about 200,000 distinct CDR3 sequences, around a third found once. Sequenced material: axillary lymph node tissue. The gene calls are TRBV20-1 and TRBJ2-1; 11 nucleotides agree with TRBD2. The receptor's source is a female donor with breast cancer. Some clones in this sample may be carry-over from other donors' samples. The CDR3, as DNA: TGCAGTGCTAGTGGGCTAGCGGGAGGAGCGTACAATGAGCAGTTCTTC. Its protein product is CSASGLAGGAYNEQFF.